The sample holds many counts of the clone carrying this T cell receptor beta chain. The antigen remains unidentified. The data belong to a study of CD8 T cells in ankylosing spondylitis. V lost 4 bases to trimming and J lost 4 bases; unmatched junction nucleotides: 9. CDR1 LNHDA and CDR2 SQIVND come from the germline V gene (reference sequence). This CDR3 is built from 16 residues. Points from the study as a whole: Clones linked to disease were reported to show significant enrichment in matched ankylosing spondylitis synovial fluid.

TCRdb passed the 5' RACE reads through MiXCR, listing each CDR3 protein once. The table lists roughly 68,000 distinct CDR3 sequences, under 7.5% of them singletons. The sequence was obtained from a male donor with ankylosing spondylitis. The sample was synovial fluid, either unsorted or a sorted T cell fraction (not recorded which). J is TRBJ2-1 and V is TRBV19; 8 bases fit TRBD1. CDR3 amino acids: CASSTGQGARYNEQFF. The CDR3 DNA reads TGTGCCAGTAGTACCGGACAGGGCGCCAGATACAATGAGCAGTTCTTC. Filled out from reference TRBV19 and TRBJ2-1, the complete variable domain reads DGGITQSPKYLFRKEGQNVTLSCEQNLNHDAMYWYRQDPGQGLRLIYYSQIVNDFQKGDIAEGYSVSREKKESFPLTVTSAQKNPTAFYLCASSTGQGARYNEQFFGPGTRLTVL.